This is a list of T cell receptor beta chains from one sample in a study of OX40 agonist ivuxolimab in advanced cancers. The table came from immunoSEQ multiplex PCR; TCRdb's copy has only in-frame clones and leaves some out. The sample lists approximately 100,000 clones, 70% to 90% occurring once. Sequenced material: CD4+ or CD8+ T cells sorted from blood, taken in a trial of the OX40 agonist ivuxolimab. Receptor source: an adult with an advanced solid tumor such as melanoma, head and neck, liver or kidney cancer. CDR3s include the opening cysteine and the closing phenylalanine or tryptophan. Each record gives: CDR3 DNA, CDR3 protein, D gene, V gene, clone size, J gene. The D gene is left open where the match is weak. Clone size is not always given. Where it is, it says once, few, many or a class for expanded clones.

TGCGCCAGCAGCCCGGGACGCACCTACGAGCAGTACTTC	CASSPGRTYEQYF	-	TRBV10-1	-	TRBJ2-7
TGCGCCAGCAGCCATACTAGCGGGGATGGTGATACGCAGTATTTT	CASSHTSGDGDTQYF	TRBD2	TRBV4-3	-	TRBJ2-3
TGTGCCAGCAGTTCAACGCCGGAAGGCGAGCAGTACTTC	CASSSTPEGEQYF	-	TRBV6-6	once	TRBJ2-7
TGCGCCAGCAGCCCCCGGGCTAGCGGGGTTGGCGAGCAGTACTTC	CASSPRASGVGEQYF	TRBD2	TRBV4-3	-	TRBJ2-7
TGTGCCAGCAGTGAAGCGGGGGCTAGCGGGGTTCTGGGGACCCAGTACTTC	CASSEAGASGVLGTQYF	TRBD2	TRBV6-1	once	TRBJ2-5
TGTGCCAGCAGCCCCCGGGAGGGAATCGATGGCTACACCTTC	CASSPREGIDGYTF	-	TRBV7-9	-	TRBJ1-2
TGTGCCAGCAGGAGCCTGGACAGGGGGACAGGAGGCTACACCTTC	CASRSLDRGTGGYTF	TRBD1	TRBV6-5	-	TRBJ1-2
TGTGCCAGCAGCCGCAGGGAGGGTAATTCACCCCTCCACTTT	CASSRREGNSPLHF	-	TRBV7-9	-	TRBJ1-6
TGTGCCAGCAACGCCGGTGGCTTCGAGCAGTACTTC	CASNAGGFEQYF	-	TRBV2	-	TRBJ2-7
TGTGCCAGCAGTTACTCGAGGCTAGCAGACACCGGGGAGCTGTTTTTT	CASSYSRLADTGELFF	-	TRBV6-6	-	TRBJ2-2
TGTGCCAGCAGCTTTGTCATCTCCTACGAGCAGTACTTC	CASSFVISYEQYF	-	TRBV7-2	-	TRBJ2-7
TGTGCCAGCAGTTCACAGGTGAACAATCAGCCCCAGCATTTT	CASSSQVNNQPQHF	-	TRBV6-5	-	TRBJ1-5
TGTGCCACCAGCAGAGAGATAAGGGAATCCGGCTACACCTTC	CATSREIRESGYTF	-	TRBV15	-	TRBJ1-2
TGTGCCAGCAGTTTAATTATCACGTTCTACCGGGATACGCAGTATTTT	CASSLIITFYRDTQYF	-	TRBV27	-	TRBJ2-3
TGTGCCAGCAGTTCGGGAGCCTTCCTCTCCTACGAGCAGTACTTC	CASSSGAFLSYEQYF	-	TRBV28	-	TRBJ2-7
TGTGCCAGTAGTCCCACCAATCAGCCCCAGCATTTT	CASSPTNQPQHF	-	TRBV19	-	TRBJ1-5
TGTGCCACCAGGAGGTCCGAAGCGGCATCCCTCCACTTT	CATRRSEAASLHF	-	TRBV6-6	-	TRBJ1-6
TGTGCCATCCAGTCAAAAAAAGGGGAGCGGGGGGGCACAGATACGCAGTATTTT	CAIQSKKGERGGTDTQYF	TRBD2	TRBV10-3	-	TRBJ2-3
TGCGCCAGCAGTCCCCCGGAGGATACGCAGTATTTT	CASSPPEDTQYF	-	TRBV5-1	-	TRBJ2-3
TGTGCCAGCAGCCTACGTACAGGGGTAGCTGGGGAGCTGTTTTTT	CASSLRTGVAGELFF	TRBD1	TRBV7-2	few	TRBJ2-2
TGTGCCAGCCAAACGGGTATAAATGAAAAACTGTTTTTT	CASQTGINEKLFF	-	TRBV5-4	-	TRBJ1-4
TGTGCCATCGGGACAGGGGGGGAGACCCAGTACTTC	CAIGTGGETQYF	TRBD1	TRBV10-3	once	TRBJ2-5
TGTGCCAGCAGCCAAGAAACGACAGGGTTGCACACTGAAGCTTTCTTT	CASSQETTGLHTEAFF	TRBD1	TRBV4-2	-	TRBJ1-1
TGTGCCAGCAGTTCACAGGGGTTGCACTATGGCTACACCTTC	CASSSQGLHYGYTF	TRBD1	TRBV6-5	-	TRBJ1-2
TGTGCCACCAGCAGAGCGGGGCAGGGGACCTATGGCTACACCTTC	CATSRAGQGTYGYTF	-	TRBV15	-	TRBJ1-2
TGTGCCAGCAGTCCTCAGGGGATGGGTGAAAAACTGTTTTTT	CASSPQGMGEKLFF	-	TRBV6-5	-	TRBJ1-4
TGTGCCAGCAGTTTACCCTCAGGCGGGGGGCGTACAGATACGCAGTATTTT	CASSLPSGGGRTDTQYF	TRBD2	TRBV28	-	TRBJ2-3
TGTGCCTGGAGGGGGGGGGCGGATACGCAGTATTTT	CAWRGGADTQYF	-	TRBV30	-	TRBJ2-3
TGTGCCAGCAGCTTGGACAGGGCCTCCTACGAGCAGTACTTC	CASSLDRASYEQYF	TRBD1	TRBV7-9	-	TRBJ2-7
TGTGCCAGCAGCTATAGCGGGGGGGCCGGCGAGCAGTACTTC	CASSYSGGAGEQYF	TRBD2	TRBV7-2	-	TRBJ2-7
TGTGCCAGCAGGGGGCAGGGTGGGGAAGAGACCCAGTACTTC	CASRGQGGEETQYF	-	TRBV25-1	few	TRBJ2-5
TGCGCCAGCAGCCAAGATTTGGAAGAAAAACTGTTTTTT	CASSQDLEEKLFF	-	TRBV4-3	once	TRBJ1-4
TGTGCCAGCAGCCCGGGTCAGGGGGCGAACACTGAAGCTTTCTTT	CASSPGQGANTEAFF	TRBD1	TRBV5-5	-	TRBJ1-1
TGTGCCATCAGTGAGTCGGGGTCAGATACGCAGTATTTT	CAISESGSDTQYF	-	TRBV10-3	-	TRBJ2-3
TGTGCCAGCAGTTCGCGGAGGTTTCCCTACGAGCAGTACTTC	CASSSRRFPYEQYF	-	TRBV6-5	few	TRBJ2-7
TGTGCCAGCAGTGCTAGGGGGGCCGGGGAGCTGTTTTTT	CASSARGAGELFF	-	TRBV6-1	-	TRBJ2-2
TGTGCCATCAGTGAGTCTACCGGACAGGGGGCTGGAAACACCATATATTTT	CAISESTGQGAGNTIYF	TRBD1	TRBV10-3	-	TRBJ1-3
TGTGCCAGCCTCAGTCCGGGACACCGGCCCTCTGGTAGCACCATATATTTT	CASLSPGHRPSGSTIYF	-	TRBV28	once	TRBJ1-3
TGTGCCAGCAGTGAAAAAGGGGGGCCGAGACAGACCCAGTACTTC	CASSEKGGPRQTQYF	-	TRBV6-1	few	TRBJ2-5
TGTGCCAGCAGCGTACGAGGGACAGTCCAAGAGACCCAGTACTTC	CASSVRGTVQETQYF	TRBD1	TRBV9	once	TRBJ2-5
TGTGCCAGCAGCTTAGCTAGCGGGGGTGGAGAGACCCAGTACTTC	CASSLASGGGETQYF	TRBD2	TRBV7-9	-	TRBJ2-5
TGTGCCAGCAGCTCCCGAAGTACAGCCTACGAGCAGTACTTC	CASSSRSTAYEQYF	-	TRBV7-8	-	TRBJ2-7
TGTGCCAGCAGCTTGTCCTACACGACAGGGCGGGATAATTCACCCCTCCACTTT	CASSLSYTTGRDNSPLHF	TRBD1	TRBV5-4	-	TRBJ1-6
TGTGCCAGCGCGGGCCGAGAAGGCTACACCTTC	CASAGREGYTF	-	TRBV28	-	TRBJ1-2
TGTGCCAGCAGGGTTCCTTCCTCCTACGAGCAGTACTTC	CASRVPSSYEQYF	-	TRBV6-5	-	TRBJ2-7
TGCGCCAGCAGCTTGGGTGGGGTTTCCTACAATGAGCAGTTCTTC	CASSLGGVSYNEQFF	-	TRBV5-1	-	TRBJ2-1
TGCGCCAGCAGCTTGGCGGGGAACACTGAAGCTTTCTTT	CASSLAGNTEAFF	-	TRBV5-1	-	TRBJ1-1
TGTGCCAGCAGCTTAGATGGTGACCCCGGACAGCCCCAGCATTTT	CASSLDGDPGQPQHF	-	TRBV11-2	-	TRBJ1-5
TGTGCCAGCAGCAAAACGGCCGAACTAGCGGGGGTCTGCACAGATACGCAGTATTTT	CASSKTAELAGVCTDTQYF	-	TRBV21-1	-	TRBJ2-3
TGTGCCAGCAGTTTTCCGATGAACACTGAAGCTTTCTTT	CASSFPMNTEAFF	-	TRBV28	-	TRBJ1-1
TGTGCCATCAGTCTTACAGGGGAGAGCCACGAGCAGTACTTC	CAISLTGESHEQYF	TRBD1	TRBV10-3	few	TRBJ2-7
TGTGCCAGCAGCTTAGGGGGGGTCGCTGAAGCTTTCTTT	CASSLGGVAEAFF	-	TRBV7-8	-	TRBJ1-1
TGTGCCAGCAGTTTTGGGGACGACGGCTACACCTTC	CASSFGDDGYTF	-	TRBV28	-	TRBJ1-2